Below are 14 T cell receptor beta chains sequenced from a single sample in a study of shared clonotypes between healthy human individuals. TCRdb's copy holds only in-frame clones and misses some; the assay was immunoSEQ multiplex PCR. Of approximately 2.1 million clones in the sample, 90% to 95% are singletons; the top ten hold about 0.37%. The sequencing sample was made of naive CD4+ T cells from PBMCs. Subset indicated: CD45RA+ positively selected. These receptors were collected from a young man in good health. Some clones in this sample may be carry-over from other donors' samples.

CDR3 in amino acids: CASSLWDVGNQPQHF. DNA for the CDR3: TGTGCCAGTAGTCTGTGGGACGTCGGCAATCAGCCCCAGCATTTT. This rearrangement joins TRBV19 to TRBJ1-5, with D tentatively TRBD1 (5 bases). From germline, CDR1 is LNHDA and CDR2 SQIVND (reference sequence). This CDR3 comprises 15 residues. The V end was cut by 5 bases, the J end by 2 bases, with 13 bases between. Using reference TRBV19 and TRBJ1-5 for the parts outside the CDR3, the full variable domain is DGGITQSPKYLFRKEGQNVTLSCEQNLNHDAMYWYRQDPGQGLRLIYYSQIVNDFQKGDIAEGYSVSREKKESFPLTVTSAQKNPTAFYLCASSLWDVGNQPQHFGDGTRLSIL.

V gene TRBV5-1 combines with J gene TRBJ2-7; D is possibly TRBD1 (6 bases). The CDR3 length is 14 residues. CDR1 is SGHRS and CDR2 is YFSETQ in the germline V gene. Trimming shortened V by 1 base and J by 2 bases, and 10 bases separated the two germline ends. The CDR3 sequence: CASSLMPGAYEQYF. The DNA for the CDR3 is TGCGCCAGCAGCTTGATGCCAGGGGCCTACGAGCAGTACTTC. The full variable domain, with the rest looked up from reference TRBV5-1 and TRBJ2-7, is KAGVTQTPRYLIKTRGQQVTLSCSPISGHRSVSWYQQTPGQGLQFLFEYFSETQRNKGNFPGRFSGRQFSNSRSEMNVSTLELGDSALYLCASSLMPGAYEQYFGPGTRLTVT.

Written as DNA, the CDR3 is TGTGCCAGCAGTCGAGACAGGGGAGTTTTCGGATTGGAAAAACTGTTTTTT. This codes for CASSRDRGVFGLEKLFF. The chain links TRBV27 to TRBJ1-4; 8 nucleotides line up with TRBD1. The CDR3 totals 17 residues. The J segment lost 8 bases and the V segment lost 5 bases, leaving 16 bases of the junction unmatched. CDR1 is MNHEY and CDR2 is SMNVEV in the germline V gene (reference sequence).

The J gene is TRBJ1-1, the V gene TRBV5-1, with TRBD1 identical over 9 bases. The CDR3 totals 15 residues. Germline trimming cut 4 bases from V and 3 bases from J; bases unmatched to any gene: 7. Germline assignment: CDR1 SGHRS and CDR2 YFSETQ. CDR3: CASSEQGAGDTEAFF. CDR3 nucleotides: TGCGCCAGCAGCGAACAGGGGGCGGGAGACACTGAAGCTTTCTTT.

This sequence joins TRBV5-1 and TRBJ2-7; D is tentatively TRBD1 or TRBD2 (5 bases each). Germline V gene data show CDR1 as SGHRS and CDR2 as YFSETQ. The CDR3 is made up of 15 amino acids. V was cut by 0 bases and J by 3 bases, with 13 bases left in between. The DNA of the CDR3 is TGCGCCAGCAGCTTGGCCAACGGGGCTTACTACGAGCAGTACTTC. Protein product: CASSLANGAYYEQYF.

The chain combines TRBV7-9 with TRBJ2-2, with a tentative D call TRBD2 (6 bases). This CDR3 has 16 amino acids. Germline lookup yields CDR1 SEHNR and CDR2 FQNEAQ (reference sequence). Deletions cut 5 bases from V and 4 bases from J, with 17 bases between. CDR3 amino acids: CASSSPRGIGTGELFF. The DNA for the CDR3 is TGTGCCAGCAGCAGTCCCCGGGGGATAGGCACCGGGGAGCTGTTTTTT. Full variable domain (remainder filled in from reference TRBV7-9 and TRBJ2-2): DTGVSQNPRHKITKRGQNVTFRCDPISEHNRLYWYRQTLGQGPEFLTYFQNEAQLEKSRLLSDRFSAERPKGSFSTLEIQRTEQGDSAMYLCASSSPRGIGTGELFFGEGSRLTVL.

This clone was found once. V and J are TRBV7-9 and TRBJ2-5, with 7 bases identical to TRBD1. The length of the CDR3 is 13 residues. The germline V gene encodes CDR1 SEHNR and CDR2 FQNEAQ (reference sequence). Germline trimming cut 6 bases from V and 5 bases from J; bases unmatched to any gene: 6. DNA of the CDR3: TGTGCCAGCAGTACGACAGGGCCGGAGACCCAGTACTTC. Amino acids: CASSTTGPETQYF.

The chain carries TRBV18 and TRBJ2-7; 7 bases are shared with TRBD1. Germline CDR1 KGHSH, CDR2 LQKENI. V trimming: 6 bases; J trimming: 2 bases; junction bases outside the gene matches: 13. The CDR3 covers 16 residues. The CDR3 region is CASSPGVTGVAYEQYF. CDR3 DNA sequence: TGTGCCAGCTCCCCAGGGGTAACAGGGGTGGCCTACGAGCAGTACTTC.

The V gene is TRBV29-1, the J gene TRBJ1-1; D unresolved. The CDR3 runs 13 residues. V was clipped by 4 bases and J by 1 base, with 10 bases between them. Per germline, CDR1 SQVTM and CDR2 ANQGSEA. CDR3 amino acids: CSVGSGRNTEAFF. CDR3 bases: TGCAGCGTTGGCTCGGGCCGGAACACTGAAGCTTTCTTT. The full variable domain, with the rest looked up from reference TRBV29-1 and TRBJ1-1, is SAVISQKPSRDICQRGTSLTIQCQVDSQVTMMFWYRQQPGQSLTLIATANQGSEATYESGFVIDKFPISRPNLTFSTLTVSNMSPEDSSIYLCSVGSGRNTEAFFGQGTRLTVV.

The CDR3 sequence: CSPNQGEWQFF. The CDR3 region has the DNA TGCAGTCCAAATCAGGGGGAATGGCAGTTCTTC. This chain links TRBV20-1 with TRBJ2-1, with 7 bases that match TRBD1. This CDR3 region has 11 residues. The V segment lost 8 bases and the J segment 12 bases; nucleotides outside the gene matches: 10. Germline V lookup: CDR1 DFQATT, CDR2 SNEGSKA (reference sequence).

This chain joins TRBV5-1 and TRBJ2-7; TRBD2 aligns across 10 bases. There are 15 residues in the CDR3. V lost 5 bases to trimming and J lost 1 base; unmatched junction nucleotides: 6. The germline CDR1 and CDR2 sequences are SGHRS and YFSETQ. CDR3 bases: TGCGCCAGCAGTAGGACTAGCGGAAAATCCTACGAGCAGTACTTC. This sequence encodes CASSRTSGKSYEQYF.

The chain links TRBV7-9 to TRBJ2-3, with TRBD2 as a possible D gene (6 bases). With 3 bases removed from V and 11 bases from J, the gap between germline ends came to 12 bases. Looked up from germline, CDR1 is SEHNR and CDR2 is FQNEAQ (reference sequence). This CDR3 contains 12 residues. The CDR3 loop reads CASSFRTILQYF. CDR3 coding DNA: TGTGCCAGCAGCTTCCGGACTATTCTGCAGTATTTT.

The rearrangement joins TRBV7-9 to TRBJ2-2; TRBD2 agrees at 7 bases. V lost 2 bases and J lost 1; bases outside the gene matches: 4. Germline V gene data show CDR1 as SEHNR and CDR2 as FQNEAQ (reference sequence). This CDR3 has 16 residues. The CDR3 region has the DNA TGTGCCAGCAGCTTAAGTTCTAGCGGGAACACCGGGGAGCTGTTTTTT. This codes for CASSLSSSGNTGELFF.

V is TRBV10-2 and J is TRBJ2-7, with D possibly TRBD1 on 6 matching bases. Trimming removed 6 bases from V and 1 base from J, with 16 bases in between. CDR1 is WSHSY and CDR2 is SAAADI in the germline V gene. This CDR3 is 15 amino acids long. The CDR3 protein is CASSASRGRSYEQYF. CDR3 sequence (DNA): TGCGCCAGCAGCGCGAGCAGGGGCCGGTCCTACGAGCAGTACTTC.